Sequencing of this T cell receptor (beta chain) was carried out in a study of OX40 agonist ivuxolimab in advanced cancers. Background for the entire study: Ivuxolimab was a fully human IgG2 agonistic monoclonal antibody targeting the costimulatory receptor OX40 (CD134). Intravenous ivuxolimab was administered to patients every 2 weeks at six dose levels: 0.01, 0.1, 0.3, 1.5, 3 and 10 mg/kg. Of the roughly 54 dose-escalation patients, hepatocellular carcinoma was present in roughly 19, melanoma in roughly 15, renal cell carcinoma in 9 and head and neck cancer in 9. The dose-escalation cohort was 82.7% male with a mean age of approximately 60 years, ranging from about 20 to 85. Patients were allowed to have had prior anti-PD-1, anti-PD-L1 or anti-CTLA-4 therapy, and 40% to 45% of the dose-escalation patients had been treated with checkpoint inhibitors. Partial responses occurred in three dose-escalation patients: two with cutaneous melanoma and one with hepatocellular carcinoma. The purpose of peripheral TCRbeta sequencing was to test whether ivuxolimab changed TCR sequence diversity and led to clonal T-cell expansion. The paper covers the monotherapy dose-escalation part of the phase I ivuxolimab trial, which included N of about 50 patients. Study-wide findings and limitations: Low levels of normalized T-cell clonal expansion were also seen in some nonresponding patients. Partial responders in the 0.1-3.0 mg/kg groups had among the lowest normalized peripheral clonal expansion, especially among CD8+ T cells. The antigen specificity of the clonally expanded peripheral T cells was not determined. On average, CD8+ T cells showed more expanded clones than CD4+ T cells after ivuxolimab. Clonal expansion of both CD4+ and CD8+ blood T cells was observed from baseline to week 6 at doses 0.1 to 3.0 mg/kg.

The trial excluded patients who had a history of autoimmune disease or were on systemic immunosuppression. In every dose cohort, peripheral blood was drawn for TCR sequencing at baseline, cycle 4 day 1, and cycle 7 day 1. The samples were taken from a phase I, first-in-human, multicenter, open-label dose-escalation trial of ivuxolimab. Adults with locally advanced or metastatic melanoma, renal cell carcinoma, hepatocellular carcinoma or head and neck squamous cell carcinoma were enrolled in the trial. Before TCR sequencing, CD4+ T cells and CD8+ T cells were sorted from peripheral blood as separate populations. V and J are trimmed by 3 bases and 2 bases, and the gene matches miss 13 bases of the junction. For CDR1 and CDR2, the germline V gene lists SGHRS and YFSETQ. Inclusive of the bounding cysteine and phenylalanine, the CDR3 is 19 residues long. The retained sequence is limited to the CDR3, 57 bases, with the frame set at the first base.

In regard to this clone: No cognate antigen has been identified for it. Per-base qualities were not stored, and no clone one base away is much larger.

Genomic DNA was isolated from the sorted cells so that the TCRbeta CDR3 region could be sequenced. The immunoSEQ Assay was used to sequence the TCRbeta CDR3 regions. Held by TCRdb, this immuneACCESS table contains in-frame sequences only and omits some clones. Under half of the omission traces to an unresolved V gene where checked; the cause of the rest is unknown. The sample table shows approximately 55,000 clones, and 87% are seen once. Around 15% of the sample is held by the ten biggest clonotypes. The TCR was taken from an adult with an advanced solid tumor such as melanoma, head and neck, liver or kidney cancer. Recombination linked TRBV5-1 to TRBJ2-1, with 11 bases aligning to TRBD2. Sequencing used CD4+ or CD8+ T cells sorted from blood, obtained in a trial of the OX40 agonist ivuxolimab. The DNA sequence is TGCGCCAGCAGCTCCCGGACCCAACTAGCGGGAGCCCCCTACAATGAGCAGTTCTTC. This gives the protein CASSSRTQLAGAPYNEQFF.